A selection of T cell receptor beta chains follows, all from one sample in a study of CD8 T cells in ankylosing spondylitis. TCRdb re-analysed the 5' RACE reads in MiXCR, keeping a single row per CDR3 protein. This sample has 250,000 to 300,000 distinct CDR3 sequences; 15% to 20% occur once, and the top ten carry around 30%. The sequenced sample was blood, either unsorted or a sorted T cell fraction (not recorded which). The receptors derive from a male donor with ankylosing spondylitis or in good health (not recorded which). Both conserved end residues are part of each CDR3. Fields, in order: V gene, clone size, J gene, D gene, CDR3 protein, CDR3 DNA. D genes are given only for firm matches. Size values are once, few and many counts, or a class for expanded clones, and some rows have none.

V gene: TRBV10-2
clone size: few
J gene: TRBJ2-1
D gene: .
CDR3 protein: CASSAGSPNEEQFF
CDR3 DNA: TGCGCCAGCAGTGCAGGGAGCCCTAATGAGGAGCAGTTCTTC

V gene: TRBV6-5
clone size: many
J gene: TRBJ2-7
D gene: .
CDR3 protein: CASSSVGNSYEQYF
CDR3 DNA: TGTGCCAGCAGTTCCGTCGGGAATTCCTACGAGCAGTACTTC

V gene: TRBV29-1
clone size: .
J gene: TRBJ1-2
D gene: TRBD1
CDR3 protein: CSVVDRFDGYTF
CDR3 DNA: TGCAGCGTAGTGGACAGGTTCGACGGCTACACCTTC

V gene: TRBV11-2
clone size: .
J gene: TRBJ2-1
D gene: .
CDR3 protein: CASREAGEQFF
CDR3 DNA: TGTGCCAGCAGGGAGGCGGGTGAGCAGTTCTTC

V gene: TRBV3-1
clone size: .
J gene: TRBJ2-5
D gene: .
CDR3 protein: CASSPTGLGETQYF
CDR3 DNA: TGTGCCAGCAGCCCGACAGGACTGGGAGAGACCCAGTACTTC

V gene: TRBV5-1
clone size: .
J gene: TRBJ2-7
D gene: .
CDR3 protein: CASSSETGGGIHEQYF
CDR3 DNA: TGCGCCAGCAGTTCCGAGACAGGCGGCGGGATCCACGAGCAGTACTTC

V gene: TRBV5-6
clone size: .
J gene: TRBJ2-7
D gene: .
CDR3 protein: CASSSGLSPYEQYF
CDR3 DNA: TGTGCCAGCAGCTCGGGACTTTCCCCCTACGAGCAGTACTTC

V gene: TRBV5-1
clone size: .
J gene: TRBJ2-3
D gene: TRBD2
CDR3 protein: CASSSGLASSTDTQYF
CDR3 DNA: TGCGCCAGCAGCTCGGGACTAGCGTCTAGCACAGATACGCAGTATTTT

V gene: TRBV5-1
clone size: .
J gene: TRBJ2-7
D gene: TRBD1
CDR3 protein: CASSPGQFYEQYF
CDR3 DNA: TGCGCCAGCAGCCCGGGACAGTTCTACGAGCAGTACTTC

V gene: TRBV5-6
clone size: many
J gene: TRBJ2-1
D gene: TRBD2
CDR3 protein: CASSPRTSGRRAYNEQFF
CDR3 DNA: TGTGCCAGCAGCCCTCGGACTAGCGGGAGGAGGGCCTACAATGAGCAGTTCTTC

V gene: TRBV7-2
clone size: .
J gene: TRBJ2-7
D gene: TRBD1
CDR3 protein: CASSLRDRGLDEQYF
CDR3 DNA: TGTGCCAGCAGCTTAAGGGACAGGGGGCTCGACGAGCAGTACTTC

V gene: TRBV19
clone size: .
J gene: TRBJ2-1
D gene: .
CDR3 protein: CASRVQDWAGPNNEQFF
CDR3 DNA: TGTGCCAGTAGGGTCCAGGATTGGGCGGGACCAAACAATGAGCAGTTCTTC

V gene: TRBV5-6
clone size: few
J gene: TRBJ1-1
D gene: .
CDR3 protein: CASSFRHLNTEAFF
CDR3 DNA: TGTGCCAGCAGCTTTCGGCATCTGAACACTGAAGCTTTCTTT

V gene: TRBV29-1
clone size: few
J gene: TRBJ2-1
D gene: .
CDR3 protein: CSVDVFAEQFF
CDR3 DNA: TGCAGCGTTGACGTATTCGCTGAGCAGTTCTTC

V gene: TRBV6-1
clone size: few
J gene: TRBJ1-1
D gene: .
CDR3 protein: CASSDRTYTEAFF
CDR3 DNA: TGTGCCAGCAGCGACAGGACCTACACTGAAGCTTTCTTT

V gene: TRBV5-6
clone size: many
J gene: TRBJ2-7
D gene: TRBD2
CDR3 protein: CASSFLTSGRDSYEQYF
CDR3 DNA: TGTGCCAGCAGCTTCCTGACTAGCGGGAGGGACTCCTACGAGCAGTACTTC

V gene: TRBV29-1
clone size: .
J gene: TRBJ2-5
D gene: .
CDR3 protein: CSVDQTGQETQYF
CDR3 DNA: TGCAGCGTTGACCAGACAGGACAAGAGACCCAGTACTTC

V gene: TRBV9
clone size: once
J gene: TRBJ2-2
D gene: .
CDR3 protein: CASSVAAGELFF
CDR3 DNA: TGTGCCAGCAGCGTAGCTGCCGGGGAGCTGTTTTTT

V gene: TRBV15
clone size: few
J gene: TRBJ2-1
D gene: .
CDR3 protein: CATSRRSSYNEQFF
CDR3 DNA: TGTGCCACCAGCAGGCGAAGCTCCTACAATGAGCAGTTCTTC

V gene: TRBV12-3/TRBV12-4
clone size: few
J gene: TRBJ2-7
D gene: .
CDR3 protein: CASSMTTAYEQYF
CDR3 DNA: TGTGCCAGCAGCATGACTACCGCCTACGAGCAGTACTTC

V gene: TRBV12-3/TRBV12-4
clone size: many
J gene: TRBJ2-7
D gene: .
CDR3 protein: CASSPPYEQYF
CDR3 DNA: TGTGCCAGCAGTCCCCCCTACGAGCAGTACTTC

V gene: TRBV11-2
clone size: .
J gene: TRBJ2-1
D gene: .
CDR3 protein: CASSLGQAEDNEQFF
CDR3 DNA: TGTGCCAGCAGCTTAGGTCAGGCCGAGGACAATGAGCAGTTCTTC

V gene: TRBV2
clone size: few
J gene: TRBJ2-7
D gene: TRBD1
CDR3 protein: CASSEDRNSYEQYF
CDR3 DNA: TGTGCCAGCAGTGAGGACAGGAACTCCTACGAGCAGTACTTC

V gene: TRBV4-3
clone size: many
J gene: TRBJ2-1
D gene: .
CDR3 protein: CASSQDMSTYNEQFF
CDR3 DNA: TGCGCCAGCAGCCAAGATATGTCAACCTACAATGAGCAGTTCTTC

V gene: TRBV23-1
clone size: .
J gene: TRBJ2-3
D gene: TRBD1
CDR3 protein: CASSQSGDRATWDTQYF
CDR3 DNA: TGCGCCAGCAGTCAATCTGGGGACAGGGCCACTTGGGATACGCAGTATTTT

V gene: TRBV5-1
clone size: .
J gene: TRBJ2-7
D gene: TRBD1
CDR3 protein: CASTDPGTGAYEQYF
CDR3 DNA: TGCGCCAGCACCGACCCCGGGACAGGGGCCTACGAGCAGTACTTC

V gene: TRBV12-3/TRBV12-4
clone size: .
J gene: TRBJ2-5
D gene: .
CDR3 protein: CASSFELDQETQYF
CDR3 DNA: TGTGCCAGCAGTTTCGAACTGGATCAAGAGACCCAGTACTTC

V gene: TRBV7-9
clone size: .
J gene: TRBJ2-5
D gene: TRBD2
CDR3 protein: CASSPGTSASWVETQYF
CDR3 DNA: TGTGCCAGCAGCCCCGGGACTAGCGCGTCTTGGGTGGAGACCCAGTACTTC

V gene: TRBV10-1
clone size: few
J gene: TRBJ2-1
D gene: .
CDR3 protein: CASSLGGSWNEQFF
CDR3 DNA: TGCGCCAGCAGTTTGGGGGGCTCATGGAATGAGCAGTTCTTC

V gene: TRBV7-9
clone size: .
J gene: TRBJ1-2
D gene: .
CDR3 protein: CASSLVGSDGYTF
CDR3 DNA: TGTGCCAGCAGCTTAGTGGGTTCGGATGGCTACACCTTC

V gene: TRBV27
clone size: .
J gene: TRBJ1-1
D gene: .
CDR3 protein: CASSSSVTEAFF
CDR3 DNA: TGTGCCAGCAGTTCCAGTGTCACTGAAGCTTTCTTT

V gene: TRBV27
clone size: few
J gene: TRBJ2-2
D gene: TRBD2
CDR3 protein: CASKGGTSGYTGELFF
CDR3 DNA: TGTGCCAGCAAGGGTGGGACTAGCGGGTACACCGGGGAGCTGTTTTTT

V gene: TRBV29-1
clone size: few
J gene: TRBJ2-1
D gene: TRBD2
CDR3 protein: CSGHLAGVENEQFF
CDR3 DNA: TGCAGCGGACATCTAGCGGGAGTTGAGAATGAGCAGTTCTTC

V gene: TRBV27
clone size: .
J gene: TRBJ2-1
D gene: .
CDR3 protein: CASGAGGEQFF
CDR3 DNA: TGTGCCAGCGGGGCTGGGGGTGAGCAGTTCTTC

V gene: TRBV15
clone size: few
J gene: TRBJ2-1
D gene: TRBD2
CDR3 protein: CATSSMTSGRAGNEQFF
CDR3 DNA: TGTGCCACCAGCAGCATGACTAGCGGGAGAGCGGGGAATGAGCAGTTCTTC

V gene: TRBV5-8
clone size: few
J gene: TRBJ2-3
D gene: .
CDR3 protein: CASSFLGAEDTQYF
CDR3 DNA: TGTGCCAGCAGCTTTTTGGGGGCAGAAGATACGCAGTATTTT

V gene: TRBV5-1
clone size: few
J gene: TRBJ2-5
D gene: .
CDR3 protein: CASSLGTEWETQYF
CDR3 DNA: TGCGCCAGCAGCTTGGGGACAGAGTGGGAGACCCAGTACTTC

V gene: TRBV7-3
clone size: few
J gene: TRBJ2-3
D gene: .
CDR3 protein: CASSLIGLITDTQYF
CDR3 DNA: TGTGCCAGCAGCTTAATCGGACTAATAACAGATACGCAGTATTTT

V gene: TRBV6-2/TRBV6-3
clone size: many
J gene: TRBJ2-5
D gene: .
CDR3 protein: CASSPAEEETQYF
CDR3 DNA: TGTGCCAGCAGCCCCGCAGAGGAGGAGACCCAGTACTTC

V gene: TRBV27
clone size: few
J gene: TRBJ2-7
D gene: TRBD2
CDR3 protein: CASSLNPGLGPGEQYF
CDR3 DNA: TGTGCCAGCAGCCTGAATCCGGGACTAGGTCCTGGCGAGCAGTACTTC

V gene: TRBV10-3
clone size: few
J gene: TRBJ2-5
D gene: .
CDR3 protein: CAISEEQVQETQYF
CDR3 DNA: TGTGCCATCAGTGAGGAACAGGTACAAGAGACCCAGTACTTC

V gene: TRBV4-1
clone size: few
J gene: TRBJ1-6
D gene: .
CDR3 protein: CASSQAHSSYNSPLHF
CDR3 DNA: TGCGCCAGCAGCCAGGCACACAGCTCCTATAATTCACCCCTCCACTTT

V gene: TRBV10-2
clone size: .
J gene: TRBJ2-1
D gene: TRBD2
CDR3 protein: CASSAREDNEQFF
CDR3 DNA: TGCGCCAGCAGTGCCCGGGAGGACAATGAGCAGTTCTTC

V gene: TRBV7-2
clone size: many
J gene: TRBJ2-3
D gene: TRBD1
CDR3 protein: CASSLAFGTGPDTQYF
CDR3 DNA: TGTGCCAGCAGCTTAGCGTTCGGGACAGGGCCAGATACGCAGTATTTT

V gene: TRBV4-1
clone size: .
J gene: TRBJ2-7
D gene: .
CDR3 protein: CASSPEGRGISYEQYF
CDR3 DNA: TGCGCCAGCAGCCCCGAGGGGAGAGGAATCTCCTACGAGCAGTACTTC

V gene: TRBV5-6
clone size: .
J gene: TRBJ2-5
D gene: .
CDR3 protein: CASSLFWSGGKQETQYF
CDR3 DNA: TGTGCCAGCAGCTTGTTTTGGTCGGGCGGAAAACAAGAGACCCAGTACTTC

V gene: TRBV7-8
clone size: few
J gene: TRBJ2-1
D gene: TRBD2
CDR3 protein: CASSPRLAESSYNEQFF
CDR3 DNA: TGTGCCAGCAGCCCCCGGCTAGCGGAGAGCTCCTACAATGAGCAGTTCTTC

V gene: TRBV21-1
clone size: few
J gene: TRBJ2-7
D gene: .
CDR3 protein: CASSKKKPGGPPYEQYF
CDR3 DNA: TGTGCCAGCAGCAAAAAGAAGCCAGGGGGTCCTCCATACGAGCAGTACTTC

V gene: TRBV20-1
clone size: .
J gene: TRBJ1-1
D gene: .
CDR3 protein: CSASPDSFWNTEAFF
CDR3 DNA: TGCAGTGCATCACCCGACAGCTTTTGGAACACTGAAGCTTTCTTT

V gene: TRBV4-3
clone size: many
J gene: TRBJ2-1
D gene: TRBD2
CDR3 protein: CASSQDRVLAGEVYEQFF
CDR3 DNA: TGCGCCAGCAGCCAAGATAGGGTTCTAGCGGGAGAAGTCTATGAGCAGTTCTTC

V gene: TRBV11-2
clone size: .
J gene: TRBJ2-7
D gene: .
CDR3 protein: CASSLGAELYEQYF
CDR3 DNA: TGTGCCAGCAGCTTAGGGGCGGAACTCTACGAGCAGTACTTC

V gene: TRBV5-1
clone size: few
J gene: TRBJ2-7
D gene: .
CDR3 protein: CASSDPGLSYEQYF
CDR3 DNA: TGCGCCAGCAGCGACCCGGGTCTCTCCTACGAGCAGTACTTC

V gene: TRBV15
clone size: .
J gene: TRBJ2-2
D gene: .
CDR3 protein: CATSRIGVTGELFF
CDR3 DNA: TGTGCCACCAGCAGGATCGGCGTCACCGGGGAGCTGTTTTTT

V gene: TRBV12-3/TRBV12-4
clone size: .
J gene: TRBJ2-1
D gene: TRBD2
CDR3 protein: CASSKSGGVPGEQFF
CDR3 DNA: TGTGCCAGCAGCAAAAGCGGGGGGGTTCCTGGTGAGCAGTTCTTC

V gene: TRBV7-9
clone size: .
J gene: TRBJ1-1
D gene: .
CDR3 protein: CASSTLNEAFF
CDR3 DNA: TGTGCCAGCAGCACGCTGAATGAAGCTTTCTTT